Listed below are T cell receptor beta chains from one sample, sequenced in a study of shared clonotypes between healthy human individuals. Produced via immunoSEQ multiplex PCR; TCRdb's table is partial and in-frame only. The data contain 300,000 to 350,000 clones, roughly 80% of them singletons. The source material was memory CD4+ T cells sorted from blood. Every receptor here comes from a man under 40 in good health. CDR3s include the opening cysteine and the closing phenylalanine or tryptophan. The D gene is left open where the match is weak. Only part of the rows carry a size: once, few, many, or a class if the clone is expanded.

CDR3nt: TGTGCCAGCAGCCCCGGGACTAGCGGGAACAATGAGCAGTTCTTC; CDR3aa: CASSPGTSGNNEQFF; j_gene: TRBJ2-1; v_gene: TRBV6-5; abundance: NA; len: 15; d_gene: TRBD2
CDR3nt: TGTGCCAGCAGCTTAACGGACAGGAACTATGGCTACACCTTC; CDR3aa: CASSLTDRNYGYTF; j_gene: TRBJ1-2; v_gene: TRBV7-8; abundance: NA; len: 14; d_gene: TRBD1
CDR3nt: TGTGCCAGCAGCTCCTCAGCGGGAGGCCTTGATACGCAGTATTTT; CDR3aa: CASSSSAGGLDTQYF; j_gene: TRBJ2-3; v_gene: TRBV7-2; abundance: NA; len: 15; d_gene: TRBD2
CDR3nt: TGTGCCAGCAGGATGACTAGCACAGATACGCAGTATTTT; CDR3aa: CASRMTSTDTQYF; j_gene: TRBJ2-3; v_gene: TRBV2; abundance: NA; len: 13; d_gene: NA
CDR3nt: TGTGCCAGCAGTCCCTCGACCATCTATGGCTACACCTTC; CDR3aa: CASSPSTIYGYTF; j_gene: TRBJ1-2; v_gene: TRBV6-6; abundance: NA; len: 13; d_gene: NA
CDR3nt: TGCGCCAGCTCCGGGGACAGGGGATATGTGTATGAGCAGTTCTTC; CDR3aa: CASSGDRGYVYEQFF; j_gene: TRBJ2-1; v_gene: TRBV4-3; abundance: NA; len: 15; d_gene: TRBD1
CDR3nt: TGTGCCAGCAGCGGAGACAGGGGTCAGCCCCAGCATTTT; CDR3aa: CASSGDRGQPQHF; j_gene: TRBJ1-5; v_gene: TRBV7-9; abundance: NA; len: 13; d_gene: TRBD1
CDR3nt: TGCGCCAGCAGCTTGGCCCAAGGCACCGGGGAGCTGTTTTTT; CDR3aa: CASSLAQGTGELFF; j_gene: TRBJ2-2; v_gene: TRBV5-1; abundance: NA; len: 14; d_gene: NA
CDR3nt: TGTGCCAGCAGAGGGGTAGCAAGTCTCGGGGAGCTGTTTTTT; CDR3aa: CASRGVASLGELFF; j_gene: TRBJ2-2; v_gene: TRBV2; abundance: NA; len: 14; d_gene: NA
CDR3nt: TGTGCCAGCAGCTTCGGACTAGCGGGCGATGGGGAGACCCAGTACTTC; CDR3aa: CASSFGLAGDGETQYF; j_gene: TRBJ2-5; v_gene: TRBV7-6; abundance: NA; len: 16; d_gene: TRBD2
CDR3nt: TGTGCTATTCGGGGGACTGGAAACACCATATATTTT; CDR3aa: CAIRGTGNTIYF; j_gene: TRBJ1-3; v_gene: TRBV7-7; abundance: NA; len: 12; d_gene: NA
CDR3nt: TGCAGCGTTGCCTTCCTTCGTCTCGCGGGAGATCCGTACGAGCAGTACTTC; CDR3aa: CSVAFLRLAGDPYEQYF; j_gene: TRBJ2-7; v_gene: TRBV29-1; abundance: NA; len: 17; d_gene: TRBD2
CDR3nt: TGTGCCAGTAGACCGGGGAACACTGAAGCTTTCTTT; CDR3aa: CASRPGNTEAFF; j_gene: TRBJ1-1; v_gene: TRBV19; abundance: few; len: 12; d_gene: NA
CDR3nt: TGCAGCGTCCCGAAAGCAGGGGAATTATACGAGCAGTACTTC; CDR3aa: CSVPKAGELYEQYF; j_gene: TRBJ2-7; v_gene: TRBV29-1; abundance: NA; len: 14; d_gene: NA
CDR3nt: TGTGCCAGCAGCAGAGACTCACAGGACAGGGGAGGTGGCTACACCTTC; CDR3aa: CASSRDSQDRGGGYTF; j_gene: TRBJ1-2; v_gene: TRBV5-6; abundance: NA; len: 16; d_gene: TRBD1
CDR3nt: TGCAGCGTATGCGAGAACACCGGGGAGCTGTTTTTT; CDR3aa: CSVCENTGELFF; j_gene: TRBJ2-2; v_gene: TRBV29-1; abundance: NA; len: 12; d_gene: NA
CDR3nt: TGTGCCAGCAGCTTAGCGGTCGAGCAGTACTTC; CDR3aa: CASSLAVEQYF; j_gene: TRBJ2-7; v_gene: TRBV7-2; abundance: few; len: 11; d_gene: NA
CDR3nt: TGTGCCAGCAGCCCAAGGACCCCCTACGAGCAGTACTTC; CDR3aa: CASSPRTPYEQYF; j_gene: TRBJ2-7; v_gene: TRBV7-9; abundance: many; len: 13; d_gene: NA
CDR3nt: TGTGCCAGCAGCCCAAGAACAGGGACGACTAGCGGGACCGAGACCCAGTACTTC; CDR3aa: CASSPRTGTTSGTETQYF; j_gene: TRBJ2-5; v_gene: TRBV7-2; abundance: once; len: 18; d_gene: TRBD2
CDR3nt: TGTGCCAGCAGCCCTAGGACAGTCCCTTACGAGCAGTACTTC; CDR3aa: CASSPRTVPYEQYF; j_gene: TRBJ2-7; v_gene: TRBV9; abundance: NA; len: 14; d_gene: NA
CDR3nt: TGTGCCAGCTCACTCGGACAGGAGTACACAGATACGCAGTATTTT; CDR3aa: CASSLGQEYTDTQYF; j_gene: TRBJ2-3; v_gene: TRBV18; abundance: NA; len: 15; d_gene: TRBD1
CDR3nt: TGTGCCAGCAGCCCCCCCCTCCGGGAGGTTCAGTACTTC; CDR3aa: CASSPPLREVQYF; j_gene: TRBJ2-4; v_gene: TRBV2; abundance: few; len: 13; d_gene: TRBD2
CDR3nt: TGTGCCAGCAGCGCGCAGTCCTGGGGCGCATCGGGCGGCTACACCTTC; CDR3aa: CASSAQSWGASGGYTF; j_gene: TRBJ1-2; v_gene: TRBV9; abundance: NA; len: 16; d_gene: NA
CDR3nt: TGTGCCAGCTCACAGGGGTGGGGATATAACAATGAGCAGTTCTTC; CDR3aa: CASSQGWGYNNEQFF; j_gene: TRBJ2-1; v_gene: TRBV18; abundance: NA; len: 15; d_gene: NA
CDR3nt: TGCGCCAGCAGCTTGGCCGACACGAGCTCTGGAAACACCATATATTTT; CDR3aa: CASSLADTSSGNTIYF; j_gene: TRBJ1-3; v_gene: TRBV5-1; abundance: few; len: 16; d_gene: NA
CDR3nt: TGTGCCATCAGTCTCGGACCGGGCACAGATACGCAGTATTTT; CDR3aa: CAISLGPGTDTQYF; j_gene: TRBJ2-3; v_gene: TRBV10-3; abundance: NA; len: 14; d_gene: NA
CDR3nt: TGTGCCATCAGTGACGTCGGCTACAATGAGCAGTTCTTC; CDR3aa: CAISDVGYNEQFF; j_gene: TRBJ2-1; v_gene: TRBV10-3; abundance: few; len: 13; d_gene: NA
CDR3nt: TGTGCCAGCAGATTAAACAATGAGCAGTTCTTC; CDR3aa: CASRLNNEQFF; j_gene: TRBJ2-1; v_gene: TRBV5-6; abundance: once; len: 11; d_gene: NA
CDR3nt: TGCGCCAGCAGCTCACTAAAACCGGGCAACCTAAATGAGCAGTTCTTC; CDR3aa: CASSSLKPGNLNEQFF; j_gene: TRBJ2-1; v_gene: TRBV5-1; abundance: NA; len: 16; d_gene: NA
CDR3nt: TGCGCCAGCAGTTTTGTAGCGGGCGCCGTTAAGTACAATGAGCAGTTCTTC; CDR3aa: CASSFVAGAVKYNEQFF; j_gene: TRBJ2-1; v_gene: TRBV5-1; abundance: NA; len: 17; d_gene: TRBD2
CDR3nt: TGCGCCAGCAGCTTGGGTAGCGGGAGCACAGATACGCAGTATTTT; CDR3aa: CASSLGSGSTDTQYF; j_gene: TRBJ2-3; v_gene: TRBV5-1; abundance: NA; len: 15; d_gene: TRBD2
CDR3nt: TGTGCCAGCAGCTTCTCTGTAACTAGCGGGAGTTACTACAATGAGCAGTTCTTC; CDR3aa: CASSFSVTSGSYYNEQFF; j_gene: TRBJ2-1; v_gene: TRBV11-2; abundance: NA; len: 18; d_gene: TRBD2
CDR3nt: TGTGCCAGCAGCCAAGACAGGGTCAACGAGCAGTTCTTC; CDR3aa: CASSQDRVNEQFF; j_gene: TRBJ2-1; v_gene: TRBV14; abundance: once; len: 13; d_gene: NA
CDR3nt: TGTGCCAGCAGTTTATTGCGGACCTACAATGAGCAGTTCTTC; CDR3aa: CASSLLRTYNEQFF; j_gene: TRBJ2-1; v_gene: TRBV27; abundance: NA; len: 14; d_gene: NA
CDR3nt: TGTGCCAGCACCCGAAGGGCTAGCGGGGGTCTTTCCTACGAGCAGTACTTC; CDR3aa: CASTRRASGGLSYEQYF; j_gene: TRBJ2-7; v_gene: TRBV27; abundance: once; len: 17; d_gene: TRBD2
CDR3nt: TGTGCCAGCAGCTTAGAAGGCAGGGGGAGTTACCGCTATGGCTACACCTTC; CDR3aa: CASSLEGRGSYRYGYTF; j_gene: TRBJ1-2; v_gene: TRBV7-9; abundance: once; len: 17; d_gene: TRBD1
CDR3nt: TGTGCCAGCAGTTTCCCGGCTAGAAATATTTTGTCCTACGAGCAGTACTTC; CDR3aa: CASSFPARNILSYEQYF; j_gene: TRBJ2-7; v_gene: TRBV28; abundance: NA; len: 17; d_gene: NA
CDR3nt: TGTGCCAGCAGTTTAGGAGATGAAAAACTGTTTTTT; CDR3aa: CASSLGDEKLFF; j_gene: TRBJ1-4; v_gene: TRBV28; abundance: many; len: 12; d_gene: NA
CDR3nt: TGTGCCAGTTCCCACAGGGGGGGAACCTACGAGCAGTACTTC; CDR3aa: CASSHRGGTYEQYF; j_gene: TRBJ2-7; v_gene: TRBV19; abundance: many; len: 14; d_gene: NA
CDR3nt: TGTGCCAGCAGAGGGTCGGCTAGCCTCCAAGAGACCCAGTACTTC; CDR3aa: CASRGSASLQETQYF; j_gene: TRBJ2-5; v_gene: TRBV2; abundance: once; len: 15; d_gene: NA
CDR3nt: TGTGCCAGCAGTGAGGCTGGCGGGTCTTACGAGCAGTACTTC; CDR3aa: CASSEAGGSYEQYF; j_gene: TRBJ2-7; v_gene: TRBV2; abundance: NA; len: 14; d_gene: NA
CDR3nt: TGTGCCAGCAGCCGACAGGGGAGACCAGACTATGGCTACACCTTC; CDR3aa: CASSRQGRPDYGYTF; j_gene: TRBJ1-2; v_gene: TRBV6-1; abundance: NA; len: 15; d_gene: TRBD1
CDR3nt: TGTGCCTGGAGCGTCGTAACAGGTTACACTGAAGCTTTCTTT; CDR3aa: CAWSVVTGYTEAFF; j_gene: TRBJ1-1; v_gene: TRBV30; abundance: NA; len: 14; d_gene: NA
CDR3nt: TGTGCCACCCTAGAGGGGGGGACGGAGACCCAGTACTTC; CDR3aa: CATLEGGTETQYF; j_gene: TRBJ2-5; v_gene: TRBV15; abundance: NA; len: 13; d_gene: NA
CDR3nt: TGTGCCAGCAGCAGGGACGGGGCCCAGTACTTC; CDR3aa: CASSRDGAQYF; j_gene: TRBJ2-5; v_gene: TRBV2; abundance: NA; len: 11; d_gene: NA
CDR3nt: TGTGCCAGCAGTTACGCCCCAAGGGAGACCGGGGAGCTGTTTTTT; CDR3aa: CASSYAPRETGELFF; j_gene: TRBJ2-2; v_gene: TRBV6-5; abundance: NA; len: 15; d_gene: NA
CDR3nt: TGTGCCATCGGTACGGGTGGCGGAACCTACGAGCAGTACTTC; CDR3aa: CAIGTGGGTYEQYF; j_gene: TRBJ2-7; v_gene: TRBV2; abundance: NA; len: 14; d_gene: NA